This T cell receptor (beta chain) was recorded in a study of blood T cell repertoires in COVID-19 (TCRdb year 2020). Broadly, across the study: The collaborator samples originated in the United States, Italy and Spain and spanned the acute and convalescent phases of COVID-19. The repertoires were released in a freely available public database intended as a resource for research on the immune response to SARS-CoV-2. Subjects who had been exposed to COVID-19, were actively infected with it, or had recovered from it provided the deeply sampled blood TCRbeta repertoires that made up the dataset. The prospective study material was composed of cDNA or gDNA derived from T cells, B-cell-depleted T cells, or PBMCs. Sample metadata almost always included a de-identified subject ID, COVID-19 status, age in years and sex. Samples were obtained from the ongoing ImmuneRACE study (first 160 participants) and from 1,000 to 1,500 subjects provided by 6 global collaborators. Where available, HLA class I and class II types were taken from metadata supplied by the sample provider and were not determined by assay-based typing. What the study reported, not specific to this receptor: Clinical and demographic metadata were provided uncurated, with the amount varying by source and participant.

The immunoSEQ Assay, a bias-controlled multiplex PCR, was used to amplify TCRbeta CDR3 regions from genomic DNA. The authors' pipeline ran thus. The number of nucleated cells in each sample was estimated by amplification of reference gene primers within the assay. To quantify the absolute abundance of each unique TCRbeta CDR3 rearrangement, sequence reads were collapsed and filtered. For each sample, productive Simpson clonality was calculated as the square root of Simpson's diversity index across productive rearrangements. TCRdb obtained this table from immuneACCESS and retained in-frame rearrangements with V and J assigned. These tables miss some clones; where compared with another copy, unresolved V genes account for less than half of the shortfall, and the remainder is unexplained. The DNA gave D and trimming, while V, J and clone size come from that table. This sample holds hundreds of thousands of clones; around 88% were observed only once. About 14% of the sample is in the top ten clones.

Trimming takes 6 bases off V and 7 bases off J; junction bases not matched to a gene: 6. CDR3 length: 13 amino acids, cysteine to phenylalanine. The only DNA kept is the CDR3, 39 bases in frame from the first base. According to the germline V gene, CDR1 reads LGHNT and CDR2 reads FRNRAP. In the prospective study, participants were about 18 to 95 years old, resided in about 25 geographic areas of the United States, and were enrolled through a virtual design. In the prospective study, cohorts were assigned on the basis of participant-reported clinical history obtained from a screening survey and a study questionnaire. Mobile phlebotomists in the prospective study collected whole blood, serum and a nasopharyngeal or oropharyngeal swab from every participant. Additional blood draws and questionnaires over an approximately two-month period could optionally be provided by prospective study participants. Before DNA extraction, blood samples from the prospective study were shipped at room temperature or frozen.

With respect to this clone: The specificity of this receptor is unknown. Qualities for individual bases were not recorded, and no much larger clone is one base off.

The V and J genes are TRBV12-5 and TRBJ1-5, with 7 junctional bases fitting TRBD1. The specimen was PBMCs or T cells enriched from blood (not recorded which). The source is a woman aged 45 to 65 with acute COVID-19. This receptor carries the CDR3 CASGQGSGQPQHF. The nucleotide sequence reads TGTGCTAGTGGACAGGGGTCAGGGCAGCCCCAGCATTTT.